The 17 T cell receptor beta chains listed next were all sequenced from one sample in a study of OX40 agonist ivuxolimab in advanced cancers. Produced via immunoSEQ multiplex PCR; TCRdb's table is partial and in-frame only. Here the sample spans approximately 11,000 clones, more than 80% being singletons. Sequencing was performed on CD4+ or CD8+ T cells sorted from blood, taken in a trial of the OX40 agonist ivuxolimab. These TCRs come from an adult with an advanced solid tumor such as melanoma, head and neck, liver or kidney cancer.

This clone was counted once. The chain has TRBV6-1 and TRBJ1-1; possible D gene TRBD1, 5 bases. CDR3 length: 14 amino acids. V was shortened by 8 bases and J by 5 bases, with 18 bases between the two germline ends. Germline V gene data show CDR1 as MNHNS and CDR2 as SASEGT. The CDR3 region is CASLLLTGGTEAFF. In DNA form, the CDR3 reads TGTGCCAGCTTACTCCTTACGGGGGGGACTGAAGCTTTCTTT.

This clone was recorded once. The V call is TRBV6-5, the J call TRBJ2-5; 8 positions agree with TRBD2. The germline V gene encodes CDR1 MNHEY and CDR2 SVGAGI. CDR3 size: 15 residues. Trimming cost V 7 bases and J 5 bases; bases outside gene matches: 12. CDR3 coding DNA: TGTGCCAGCACCGAGGCGGGGGGCTTGAGGGAGACCCAGTACTTC. The encoded protein is CASTEAGGLRETQYF.

The count of this clone is one. The chain carries TRBV7-9 and TRBJ2-6; 7 positions match TRBD1. CDR3 length equals 17 residues. J was trimmed by 0 bases and V by 2 bases; bases with no gene match: 4. The germline CDR1 and CDR2 sequences are SEHNR and FQNEAQ (reference sequence). The CDR3 region is CASSLLRDSSGANVLTF. DNA of the CDR3: TGTGCCAGCAGCTTACTTAGGGACAGCTCTGGGGCCAACGTCCTGACTTTC. Full variable domain (missing parts from reference TRBV7-9 and TRBJ2-6): DTGVSQNPRHKITKRGQNVTFRCDPISEHNRLYWYRQTLGQGPEFLTYFQNEAQLEKSRLLSDRFSAERPKGSFSTLEIQRTEQGDSAMYLCASSLLRDSSGANVLTFGAGSRLTVL.

The rearrangement joins TRBV7-9 to TRBJ2-7; TRBD1 matches at 7 bases. The CDR3 has 15 amino acids. Germline V CDR1 and CDR2: SEHNR, FQNEAQ (reference sequence). The trim removed 6 bases at V and 2 bases at J, leaving 10 bases unmatched. CDR3 in DNA: TGTGCCAGCAGGCCCTCGGAGCAGGGGGCCTACGAGCAGTACTTC. Its protein is CASRPSEQGAYEQYF.

The DNA for the CDR3 is TGTGCCAGCAGTCCCTCGACCCTACGGGATGCTTTCTTT. Translation gives CASSPSTLRDAFF. This sequence joins TRBV28 and TRBJ1-1; D is unclear. This CDR3 contains 13 residues. V lost 5 bases and J 11 bases, leaving 18 bases between the germline ends. CDR1 and CDR2 (germline): MDHEN, SYDVKM.

The V call is TRBV6-1, the J call TRBJ2-2; D gene unclear. V dropped 10 bases and J dropped 7 bases, with 13 bases sitting between them. Germline CDR1 reads MNHNS; CDR2 reads SASEGT. The CDR3 consists of 12 residues. In DNA, the CDR3 is TGTGCCACCCAGCTGGGTTTCGGGGAGCTGTTTTTT. Translated, it gives CATQLGFGELFF.

V and J are TRBV4-1 and TRBJ1-1; no clear D gene. This CDR3 comprises 12 residues. The germline V and J ends were trimmed by 4 bases and 2 bases, with 5 bases remaining between them. In germline, CDR1 is MGHRA, CDR2 YSYEKL. This chain's CDR3 is CASSLANTEAFF. In DNA form, the CDR3 reads TGCGCCAGCAGCCTCGCTAACACTGAAGCTTTCTTT.

The rearrangement joins TRBV27 to TRBJ2-1; TRBD1 or TRBD2 may be the D gene (5 bases each). The germline V gene has CDR1 MNHEY and CDR2 SMNVEV (reference sequence). V lost 6 bases, J lost 8 bases, and 20 bases lay in between. The CDR3 contains 15 residues. CDR3 nucleotide sequence: TGTGCCAGCAGCCCCCTTCTTACCGGGGCGGATGAGCAGTTCTTC. It encodes CASSPLLTGADEQFF.

The V gene is TRBV4-1, the J gene TRBJ1-1, with 7 positions matching TRBD1. CDR1 and CDR2 from the germline V gene are MGHRA and YSYEKL. V shed 0 bases and J 1 base; nucleotides not matched to a gene: 2. The CDR3 covers 15 residues. CDR3 nucleotides: TGCGCCAGCAGCCAAGATAGGGGGCGGAACACTGAAGCTTTCTTT. Translated: CASSQDRGRNTEAFF.

This clone was seen only once. The CDR3 nucleotides are TGTGCCAGCAGTGAACCGGGGAGGAGGAGAAATGAGCAGTTCTTC. Amino acid sequence: CASSEPGRRRNEQFF. The chain links TRBV6-1 to TRBJ2-1, with D perhaps matching TRBD2 (6 bases). The CDR3 contains 15 residues. V was trimmed by 2 bases and J by 7 bases, leaving 15 bases between them. Germline V CDR1 and CDR2: MNHNS, SASEGT.

This clone was observed a few times. The chain has TRBV19 and TRBJ2-1, with TRBD2 matching over 12 bases. The germline V gene has CDR1 LNHDA and CDR2 SQIVND (reference sequence). The CDR3 length is 15 residues. V was pared by 2 bases and J by 5 bases, with 1 base of the junction left unmatched. The chain's CDR3 is CASSILAGGNNEQFF. The DNA of the CDR3 is TGTGCCAGTAGTATACTAGCGGGGGGGAACAATGAGCAGTTCTTC.

The CDR3 here is CASVRHYNEQFF. CDR3 sequence (DNA): TGTGCTAGTGTCCGCCATTACAATGAGCAGTTCTTC. J is TRBJ2-1 and V is TRBV12-5; D gene ambiguous. CDR3 length equals 12 residues. Per the germline V gene, CDR1 is LGHNT and CDR2 is FRNRAP. Trimming left V 7 bases short and J 4 bases short, with 8 bases between.

This clone showed up just once. V gene TRBV25-1 combines with J gene TRBJ2-5; 11 bases align to TRBD2. J was trimmed by 2 bases and V by 5 bases; bases with no gene match: 7. CDR1 is MGHDK and CDR2 is SYGVNS in the germline V gene. The CDR3 sequence is 16 residues long. The CDR3: CASSLQTSGDQETQYF. CDR3 DNA: TGTGCCAGCAGTCTCCAGACTAGCGGGGATCAAGAGACCCAGTACTTC.

The chain combines TRBV27 with TRBJ2-7; D is uncertain. CDR3 length: 11 residues. Trimming shortened V by 2 bases and J by 6 bases, and 5 bases separated the two germline ends. Per the germline V gene, CDR1 is MNHEY and CDR2 is SMNVEV (reference sequence). The CDR3 protein is CASSLGAEQYF. The CDR3, as DNA: TGTGCCAGCAGTTTAGGTGCCGAGCAGTACTTC.

The chain couples TRBV9 to TRBJ2-2, with D uncertain. The CDR3 sequence is 13 residues long. CDR1 and CDR2 (germline): SGDLS, YYNGEE. Trimming took 0 bases from V and 5 from J, leaving 5 bases between them. The CDR3 DNA is TGTGCCAGCAGCGTAGGTCAAACCGGGGAGCTGTTTTTT. Translated: CASSVGQTGELFF. Looking up the rest from reference TRBV9 and TRBJ2-2 gives the full variable domain: DSGVTQTPKHLITATGQRVTLRCSPRSGDLSVYWYQQSLDQGLQFLIQYYNGEERAKGNILERFSAQQFPDLHSELNLSSLELGDSALYFCASSVGQTGELFFGEGSRLTVL.

The CDR3 loop is CAWSGIGTGGTGELFF. CDR3 coding DNA: TGTGCCTGGAGTGGGATAGGGACAGGAGGCACCGGGGAGCTGTTTTTT. This chain joins TRBV30 and TRBJ2-2, with 8 bases that match TRBD1. The J segment lost 4 bases and the V segment lost 1 base, leaving 8 bases of the junction unmatched. Germline assignment: CDR1 GTSNPN and CDR2 SVGIG (reference sequence). The CDR3 has 16 amino acids.

This clone was recorded once. For the CDR3, the DNA is TGTGCCATCAGTCTCTCACCCGGGACAGGGGGTCTGAACACTGAAGCTTTCTTT. Translating gives CAISLSPGTGGLNTEAFF. This chain joins TRBV10-3 and TRBJ1-1, with TRBD1 matching 11 bases. Germline V gives CDR1 ENHRY, CDR2 SYGVKD. V lost 5 bases and J lost 0; bases outside the gene matches: 11. The CDR3 length is 18 residues.